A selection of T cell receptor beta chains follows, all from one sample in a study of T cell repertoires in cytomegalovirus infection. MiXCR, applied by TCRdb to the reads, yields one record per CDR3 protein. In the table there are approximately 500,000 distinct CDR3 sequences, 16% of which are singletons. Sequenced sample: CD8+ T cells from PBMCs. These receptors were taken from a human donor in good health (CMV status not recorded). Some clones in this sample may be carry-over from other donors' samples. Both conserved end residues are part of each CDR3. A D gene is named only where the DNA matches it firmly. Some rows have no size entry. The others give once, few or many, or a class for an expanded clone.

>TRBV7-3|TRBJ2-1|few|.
CASSFLGGYNEQFF
TGTGCCAGCAGTTTCTTAGGGGGGTACAATGAGCAGTTCTTC
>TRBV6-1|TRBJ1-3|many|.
CATRGGSGNTIYF
TGTGCCACCCGAGGGGGTTCTGGAAACACCATATATTTT
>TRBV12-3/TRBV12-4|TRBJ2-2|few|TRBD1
CASSLTQMGQGIGGGGGELFF
TGTGCCAGCAGTTTAACGCAGATGGGACAGGGAATCGGAGGAGGGGGCGGGGAGCTGTTTTTT
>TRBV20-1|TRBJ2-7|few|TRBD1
CSANRDRVDEQYF
TGCAGTGCAAACCGGGACAGGGTCGACGAGCAGTACTTC
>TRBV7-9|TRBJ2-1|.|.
CASSLGVGPNEQFF
TGTGCCAGCAGCTTAGGCGTAGGGCCCAATGAGCAGTTCTTC
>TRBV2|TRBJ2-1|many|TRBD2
CASSELAGSDNEQFF
TGTGCCAGCAGTGAACTAGCGGGATCGGACAATGAGCAGTTCTTC
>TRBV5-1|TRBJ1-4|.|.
CASSLSGLNEKLFF
TGCGCCAGCAGCTTGTCCGGCCTTAATGAAAAACTGTTTTTT
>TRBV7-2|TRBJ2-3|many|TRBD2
CASRGSRNTQYF
TGTGCCAGCCGCGGGAGCAGGAATACGCAGTATTTT
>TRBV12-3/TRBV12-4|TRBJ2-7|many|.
CASSLRQGNEQYF
TGTGCCAGCAGTTTGCGGCAGGGTAACGAGCAGTACTTC
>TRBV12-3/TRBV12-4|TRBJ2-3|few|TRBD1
CASSDGQGTTDTQYF
TGTGCCAGCAGTGACGGACAGGGGACCACAGATACGCAGTATTTT
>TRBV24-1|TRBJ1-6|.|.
CATSEEGVNSPLQF
TGTGCCACCAGTGAAGAGGGGGTGAATTCACCCCTCCAATTT
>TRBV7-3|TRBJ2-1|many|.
CASSLGGAASEQYNEQFF
TGTGCCAGCAGCTTAGGAGGAGCGGCTAGCGAGCAGTACAATGAGCAGTTCTTC
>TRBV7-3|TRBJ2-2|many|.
CASSLSGPSTGELFF
TGTGCCAGCAGCTTATCCGGGCCCTCCACCGGGGAGCTGTTTTTT
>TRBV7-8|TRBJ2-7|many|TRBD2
CASSLALAGVSYEQYF
TGTGCCAGCAGCTTAGCACTAGCGGGGGTATCCTACGAGCAGTACTTC
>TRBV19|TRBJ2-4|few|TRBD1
CASSNRGAPKNIQYF
TGTGCCAGTAGTAACAGGGGCGCTCCCAAAAACATTCAGTACTTC
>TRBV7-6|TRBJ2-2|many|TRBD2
CASSRPGTSGTGELFF
TGTGCCAGCAGCCGTCCCGGGACTAGCGGAACCGGGGAGCTGTTTTTT
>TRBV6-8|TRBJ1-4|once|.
CASSSREGREKLLF
TGTGCCAGCAGTTCGCGGGAGGGGAGGGAAAAACTGTTATTT
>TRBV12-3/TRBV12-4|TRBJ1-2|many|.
CASSFMAGPGGGYTF
TGTGCCAGCAGTTTCATGGCAGGGCCGGGTGGCGGCTACACCTTC
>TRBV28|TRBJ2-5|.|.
CASSLRPSRGEGETQYF
TGTGCCAGCAGTTTACGTCCTTCAAGAGGCGAAGGGGAGACCCAGTACTTC
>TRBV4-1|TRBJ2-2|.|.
CASSQVMKGPTGELFF
TGCGCCAGCAGCCAAGTAATGAAGGGCCCCACCGGGGAGCTGTTTTTT
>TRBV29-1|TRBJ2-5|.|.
CSVLGAYQETQYF
TGCAGCGTTCTGGGGGCATATCAAGAGACCCAGTACTTC
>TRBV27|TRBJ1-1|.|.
CASSIKAVKTEAFF
TGTGCCAGCAGTATCAAGGCAGTTAAAACTGAAGCTTTCTTT
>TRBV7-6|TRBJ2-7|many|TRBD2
CASSPGGLSSYEQYF
TGTGCCAGCAGCCCGGGAGGACTCAGCTCCTACGAGCAGTACTTC
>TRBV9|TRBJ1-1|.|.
CASSVEGRALNTEAFF
TGTGCCAGCAGCGTAGAAGGGAGGGCATTGAACACTGAAGCTTTCTTT
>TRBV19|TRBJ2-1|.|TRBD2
CASTVGGPYNEQFF
TGTGCCAGTACAGTGGGAGGGCCGTACAATGAGCAGTTCTTC
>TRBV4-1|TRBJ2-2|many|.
CASRWRGNTGELFF
TGCGCCAGCAGATGGCGGGGCAACACCGGGGAGCTGTTTTTT
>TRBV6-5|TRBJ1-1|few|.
CASSYGSWNTEAFF
TGTGCCAGCAGTTACGGCAGTTGGAACACTGAAGCTTTCTTT
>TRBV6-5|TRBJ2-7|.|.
CSRSDSSGAAVYEQYF
TGTTCCCGCAGTGACTCGTCGGGGGCAGCGGTCTACGAGCAGTACTTC
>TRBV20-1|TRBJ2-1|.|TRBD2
CSASGWGTSIYEQFF
TGCAGTGCTAGCGGGTGGGGGACTAGCATCTATGAGCAGTTCTTC
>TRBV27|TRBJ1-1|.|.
CASSRGYRGQFKAFF
TGTGCCAGCAGCCGGGGATATCGGGGGCAGTTTAAAGCTTTCTTT
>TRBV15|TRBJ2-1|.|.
CATSRVPETFWDEQFF
TGTGCCACCAGCAGAGTCCCTGAGACATTTTGGGATGAGCAGTTCTTC
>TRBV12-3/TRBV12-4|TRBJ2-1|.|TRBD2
CASSLDGTSDYEQFF
TGTGCCAGCAGTTTAGATGGGACTAGCGACTATGAGCAGTTCTTC
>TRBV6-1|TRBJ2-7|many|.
CASFLPYEQYF
TGTGCCAGCTTTCTTCCCTACGAGCAGTACTTC
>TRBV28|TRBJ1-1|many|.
CASSPSTRMNTEAFF
TGTGCCAGCAGTCCGAGCACCCGCATGAACACTGAAGCTTTCTTT
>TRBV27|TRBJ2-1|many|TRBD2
CATSSGLNYNEQFF
TGTGCCACCTCTAGCGGCCTCAACTACAATGAGCAGTTCTTC
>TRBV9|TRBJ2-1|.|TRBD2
CASSVQGRLAGSSYNEQFF
TGTGCCAGCAGCGTACAGGGAAGGCTAGCGGGGAGCTCCTACAATGAGCAGTTCTTC
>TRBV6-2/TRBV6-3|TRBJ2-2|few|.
CASTGPYDAGELFF
TGTGCCAGCACCGGACCCTACGACGCCGGGGAGCTGTTTTTT
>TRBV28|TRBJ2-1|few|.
CASSTPSESSYNEQFF
TGTGCCAGCAGCACCCCTAGCGAGAGCTCCTACAATGAGCAGTTCTTC
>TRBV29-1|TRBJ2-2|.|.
CSVGAHGPGELFF
TGCAGCGTTGGCGCCCATGGGCCCGGGGAGCTGTTTTTT
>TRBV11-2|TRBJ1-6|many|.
CASSFGGLYSPLHF
TGTGCCAGCAGCTTTGGGGGGCTTTATTCACCCCTCCACTTT
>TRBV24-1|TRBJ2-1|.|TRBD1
CATSDLTGGNEQFF
TGTGCCACCAGTGATTTAACAGGGGGCAATGAGCAGTTCTTC
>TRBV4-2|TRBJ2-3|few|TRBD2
CASSPYYSTGLAAGDTDTQYF
TGTGCCAGCAGCCCATATTACTCCACCGGACTAGCAGCGGGAGACACAGATACGCAGTATTTT
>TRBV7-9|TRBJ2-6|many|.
CASSLALRAGANVLTF
TGTGCCAGCAGCTTAGCGCTCAGGGCTGGGGCCAACGTCCTGACTTTC
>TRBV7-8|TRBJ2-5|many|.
CASSLAPGQETQYF
TGTGCCAGCAGCTTAGCACCGGGGCAAGAGACCCAGTACTTC
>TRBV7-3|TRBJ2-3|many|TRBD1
CASSLGTRDRDTDTQYF
TGTGCCAGCAGCTTGGGGACCCGGGACAGGGACACAGATACGCAGTATTTT
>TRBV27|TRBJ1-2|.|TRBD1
CASSLSTGGNGYTF
TGTGCCAGCAGTTTGTCGACAGGGGGCAATGGCTACACCTTC
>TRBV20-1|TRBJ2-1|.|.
CSAREEGVGWSSYNEQFF
TGCAGTGCTAGAGAAGAGGGGGTGGGGTGGAGCTCCTACAATGAGCAGTTCTTC
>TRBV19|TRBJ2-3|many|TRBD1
CAITGGNTDTQYF
TGTGCCATTACAGGGGGTAACACAGATACGCAGTATTTT
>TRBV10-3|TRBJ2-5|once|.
CAISESYVGETQHF
TGTGCCATCAGTGAGTCATATGTTGGAGAGACCCAGCACTTC
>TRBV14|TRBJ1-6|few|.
CASSQGNMGFNSPLHF
TGTGCCAGCAGCCAAGGAAATATGGGGTTCAATTCACCCCTCCACTTT
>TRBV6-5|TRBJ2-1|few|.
CASSADWGEQFF
TGTGCCAGCAGTGCCGATTGGGGTGAGCAGTTCTTC
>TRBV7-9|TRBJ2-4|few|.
CASSPKQVAKNIQYF
TGTGCCAGCAGCCCTAAACAGGTGGCCAAAAACATTCAGTACTTC
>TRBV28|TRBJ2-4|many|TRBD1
CASSSPRQGVAKNIQYF
TGTGCCAGCAGTTCTCCCAGACAGGGGGTAGCCAAAAACATTCAGTACTTC
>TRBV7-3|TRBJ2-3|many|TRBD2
CASGTGRGTDTQYF
TGTGCCAGCGGGACGGGGAGGGGCACAGATACGCAGTATTTT
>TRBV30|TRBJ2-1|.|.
CAWTRGAYNEQFF
TGTGCCTGGACCAGGGGGGCCTACAATGAGCAGTTCTTC
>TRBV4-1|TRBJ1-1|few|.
CASSHQDSAAEAFF
TGCGCCAGCAGCCATCAGGACAGCGCCGCTGAAGCTTTCTTT
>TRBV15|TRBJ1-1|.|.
CATSIETGFTEAFF
TGTGCCACCAGCATCGAAACAGGGTTCACTGAAGCTTTCTTT
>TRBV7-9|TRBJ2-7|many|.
CASSMQAGTSYEQYF
TGTGCCAGCAGCATGCAAGCGGGGACAAGTTACGAGCAGTACTTC
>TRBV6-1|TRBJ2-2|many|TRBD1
CASSGRQGTGELFF
TGTGCCAGCAGTGGCCGACAGGGCACCGGGGAGCTGTTTTTT